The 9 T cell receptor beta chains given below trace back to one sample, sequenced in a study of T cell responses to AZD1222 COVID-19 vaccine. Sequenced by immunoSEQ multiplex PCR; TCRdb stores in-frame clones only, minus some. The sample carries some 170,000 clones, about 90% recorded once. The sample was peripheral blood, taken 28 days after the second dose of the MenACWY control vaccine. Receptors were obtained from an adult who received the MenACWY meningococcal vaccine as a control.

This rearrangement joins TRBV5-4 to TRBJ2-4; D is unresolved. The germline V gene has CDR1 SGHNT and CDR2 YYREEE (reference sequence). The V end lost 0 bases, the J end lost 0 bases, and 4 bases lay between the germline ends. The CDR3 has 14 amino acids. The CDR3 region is CASSLELAKNIQYF. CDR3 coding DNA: TGTGCCAGCAGCTTGGAACTAGCCAAAAACATTCAGTACTTC.

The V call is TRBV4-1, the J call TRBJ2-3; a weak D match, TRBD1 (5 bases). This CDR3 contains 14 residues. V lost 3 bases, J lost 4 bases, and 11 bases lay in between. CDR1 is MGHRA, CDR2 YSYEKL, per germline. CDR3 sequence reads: CASSQPVRADTQYF. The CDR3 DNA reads TGCGCCAGCAGCCAGCCAGTCAGGGCAGATACGCAGTATTTT.

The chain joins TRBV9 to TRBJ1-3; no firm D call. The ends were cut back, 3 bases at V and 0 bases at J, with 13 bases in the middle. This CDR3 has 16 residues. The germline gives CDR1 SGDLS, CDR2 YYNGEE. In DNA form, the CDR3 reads TGTGCCAGCAGCGCTTCGTTCGGAAGCTCTGGAAACACCATATATTTT. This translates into CASSASFGSSGNTIYF.

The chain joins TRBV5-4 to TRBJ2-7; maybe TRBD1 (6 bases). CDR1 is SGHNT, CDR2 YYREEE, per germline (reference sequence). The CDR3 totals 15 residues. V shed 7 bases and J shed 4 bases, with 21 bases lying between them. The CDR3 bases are TGTGCCAGCGGCAAGGACAGTCTGGGGCTTTACGAGCAGTACTTC. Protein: CASGKDSLGLYEQYF. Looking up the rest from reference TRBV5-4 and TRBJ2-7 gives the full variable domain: ETGVTQSPTHLIKTRGQQVTLRCSSQSGHNTVSWYQQALGQGPQFIFQYYREEENGRGNFPPRFSGLQFPNYSSELNVNALELDDSALYLCASGKDSLGLYEQYFGPGTRLTVT.

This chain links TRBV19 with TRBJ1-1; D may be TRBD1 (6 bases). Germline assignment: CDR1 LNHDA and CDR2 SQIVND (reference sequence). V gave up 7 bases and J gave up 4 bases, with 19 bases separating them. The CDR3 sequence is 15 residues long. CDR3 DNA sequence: TGTGCCAGTAATTTAGCAGGGGCCTTGGGCACTGAAGCTTTCTTT. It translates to CASNLAGALGTEAFF.

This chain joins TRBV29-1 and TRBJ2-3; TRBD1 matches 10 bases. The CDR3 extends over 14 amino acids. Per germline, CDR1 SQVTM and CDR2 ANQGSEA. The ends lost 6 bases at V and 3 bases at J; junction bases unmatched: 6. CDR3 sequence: CSVLDRGLTDTQYF. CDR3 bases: TGCAGCGTGTTGGACAGGGGGTTAACAGATACGCAGTATTTT.

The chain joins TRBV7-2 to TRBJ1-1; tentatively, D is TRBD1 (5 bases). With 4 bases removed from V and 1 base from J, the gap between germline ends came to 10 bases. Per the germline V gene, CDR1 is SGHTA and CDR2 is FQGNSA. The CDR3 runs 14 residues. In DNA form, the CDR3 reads TGTGCCAGCAGCTCCGACAGACCGAACACTGAAGCTTTCTTT. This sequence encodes CASSSDRPNTEAFF. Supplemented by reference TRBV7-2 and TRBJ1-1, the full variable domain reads GAGVSQSPSNKVTEKGKDVELRCDPISGHTALYWYRQSLGQGLEFLIYFQGNSAPDKSGLPSDRFSAERTGGSVSTLTIQRTQQEDSAVYLCASSSDRPNTEAFFGQGTRLTVV.

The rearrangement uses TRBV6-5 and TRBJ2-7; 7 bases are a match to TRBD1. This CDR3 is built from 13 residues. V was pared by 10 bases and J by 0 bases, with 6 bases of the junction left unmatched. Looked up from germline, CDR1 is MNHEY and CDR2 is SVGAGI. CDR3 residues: CATRGGHSYEQYF. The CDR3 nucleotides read TGTGCCACCCGAGGGGGCCACTCCTACGAGCAGTACTTC.

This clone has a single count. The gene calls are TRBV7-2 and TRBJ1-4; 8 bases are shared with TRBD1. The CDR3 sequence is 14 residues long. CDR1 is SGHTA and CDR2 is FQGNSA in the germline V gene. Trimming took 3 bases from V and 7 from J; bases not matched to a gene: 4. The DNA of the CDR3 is TGTGCCAGCAGCTTGGCAGGGGGCAGTGAAAAACTGTTTTTT. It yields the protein CASSLAGGSEKLFF.